A selection of T cell receptor beta chains follows, all from one sample in a study of blood T cell repertoires in COVID-19. Using immunoSEQ multiplex PCR, the repertoire was profiled, and TCRdb retains in-frame clones only, with some absent. The sample yields 250,000 to 300,000 clones, around 82% seen once. Specimen: peripheral blood. Receptors originate from an elderly man with acute or convalescent COVID-19. CDR3s include the opening cysteine and the closing phenylalanine or tryptophan. Size is stated for part of the rows, as once, few or many counts, or as a class when the clone is expanded.

J gene,V gene,clone size,CDR3 length,CDR3 protein
TRBJ2-2,TRBV9,-,19,CASSVALLAGAIGTGELFF
TRBJ2-7,TRBV20-1,once,11,CSAQAGFEQYF
TRBJ2-2,TRBV30,-,16,CAWSVLGAQYTGELFF
TRBJ1-2,TRBV5-1,-,13,CASSLEQAYGYTF
TRBJ2-3,TRBV29-1,few,12,CSVSGAIDTQYF
TRBJ1-1,TRBV5-1,many,15,CASSLAGSVNTEAFF
TRBJ2-1,TRBV6-4,-,15,CASSDSVRQGGEQFF
TRBJ1-2,TRBV2,-,15,CASSGDRGKNYGYTF
TRBJ2-1,TRBV7-2,-,15,CASRTAGGPFNEQFF
TRBJ2-5,TRBV5-1,-,14,CASSLALAKETQYF
TRBJ2-1,TRBV5-4,-,14,CASSPVGQGNEQFF
TRBJ1-6,TRBV5-5,-,15,CASSLDLRGHSPLHF
TRBJ2-3,TRBV10-3,-,14,CAMGGTTSTDTQYF
TRBJ2-7,TRBV10-3,few,14,CAISGSRESYEQYF
TRBJ1-1,TRBV4-1,-,17,CASSQVVGRGSSTEAFF
TRBJ1-6,TRBV3-1/TRBV3-2,-,16,CASSQEGAIYNSPLHF
TRBJ2-3,TRBV7-9,-,19,CASSAALGLAGVHTDTQYF
TRBJ2-3,TRBV10-3,-,16,CAISEMGALNTDTQYF
TRBJ2-3,TRBV7-3,-,19,CASSLAPNLAGVSKDTQYF
TRBJ2-5,TRBV11-2,-,16,CASSLGYRSSQETQYF
TRBJ1-2,TRBV5-4,-,13,CASSGDRGRDYTF
TRBJ1-4,TRBV18,many,16,CASSGDREATNEKLFF
TRBJ1-1,TRBV10-1,few,15,CASSPTGRANTEAFF
TRBJ2-7,TRBV28,-,14,CASSFGRRGYEQYF
TRBJ2-1,TRBV19,-,14,CASSTGEGPNEQFF
TRBJ2-1,TRBV9,-,15,CASSVTGTGYNEQFF
TRBJ2-7,TRBV10-3,-,14,CAISEQVFFDEQYF
TRBJ1-2,TRBV6-6,-,14,CASSYLRGSGGYTF